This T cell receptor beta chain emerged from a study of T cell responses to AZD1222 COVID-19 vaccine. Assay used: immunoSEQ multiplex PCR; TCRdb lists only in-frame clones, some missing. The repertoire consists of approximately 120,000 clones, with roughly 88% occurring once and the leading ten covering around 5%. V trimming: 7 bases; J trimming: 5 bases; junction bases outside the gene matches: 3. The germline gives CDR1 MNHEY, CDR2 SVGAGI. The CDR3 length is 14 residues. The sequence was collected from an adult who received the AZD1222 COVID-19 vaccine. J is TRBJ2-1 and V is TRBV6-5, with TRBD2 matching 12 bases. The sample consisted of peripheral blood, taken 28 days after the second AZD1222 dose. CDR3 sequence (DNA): TGTGCCAGCAAACTAGCGGGGGGAAACAATGAGCAGTTCTTC. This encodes CASKLAGGNNEQFF.